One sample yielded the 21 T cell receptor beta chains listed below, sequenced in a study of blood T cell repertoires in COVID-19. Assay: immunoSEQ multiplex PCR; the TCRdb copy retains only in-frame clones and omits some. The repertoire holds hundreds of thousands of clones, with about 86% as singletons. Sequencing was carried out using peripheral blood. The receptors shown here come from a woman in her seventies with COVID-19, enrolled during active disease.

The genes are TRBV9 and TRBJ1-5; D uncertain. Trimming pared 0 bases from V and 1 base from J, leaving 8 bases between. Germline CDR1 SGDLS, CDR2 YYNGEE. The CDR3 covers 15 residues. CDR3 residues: CASSVGVASNQPQHF. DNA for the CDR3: TGTGCCAGCAGCGTAGGGGTAGCCAGCAATCAGCCCCAGCATTTT.

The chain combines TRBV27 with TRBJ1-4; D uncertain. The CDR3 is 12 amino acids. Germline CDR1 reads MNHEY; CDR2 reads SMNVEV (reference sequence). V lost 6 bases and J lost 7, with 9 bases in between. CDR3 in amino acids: CASRRGGEKLFF. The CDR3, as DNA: TGTGCCAGCAGACGGGGAGGTGAAAAACTGTTTTTT.

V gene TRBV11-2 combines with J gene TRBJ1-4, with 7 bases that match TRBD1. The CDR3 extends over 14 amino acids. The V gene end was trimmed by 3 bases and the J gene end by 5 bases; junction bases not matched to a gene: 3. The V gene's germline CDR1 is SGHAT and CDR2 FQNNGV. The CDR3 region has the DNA TGTGCCAGCAGCTTCGACAGGGTGAATGAAAAACTGTTTTTT. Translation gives CASSFDRVNEKLFF.

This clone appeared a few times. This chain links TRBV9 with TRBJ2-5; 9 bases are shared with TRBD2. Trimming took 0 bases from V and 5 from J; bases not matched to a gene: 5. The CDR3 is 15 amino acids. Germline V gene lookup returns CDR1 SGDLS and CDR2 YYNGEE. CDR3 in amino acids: CASSVDSGGRETQYF. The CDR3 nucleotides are TGTGCCAGCAGCGTAGACAGCGGGGGGAGGGAGACCCAGTACTTC. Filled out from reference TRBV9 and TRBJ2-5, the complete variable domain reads DSGVTQTPKHLITATGQRVTLRCSPRSGDLSVYWYQQSLDQGLQFLIQYYNGEERAKGNILERFSAQQFPDLHSELNLSSLELGDSALYFCASSVDSGGRETQYFGPGTRLLVL.

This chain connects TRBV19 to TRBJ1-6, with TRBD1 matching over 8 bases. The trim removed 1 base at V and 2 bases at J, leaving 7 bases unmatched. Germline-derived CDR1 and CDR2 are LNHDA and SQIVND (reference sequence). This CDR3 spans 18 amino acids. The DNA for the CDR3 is TGTGCCAGTAGTATAGTCGCGGCAGGGGGCACCTATAATTCACCCCTCCACTTT. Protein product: CASSIVAAGGTYNSPLHF.

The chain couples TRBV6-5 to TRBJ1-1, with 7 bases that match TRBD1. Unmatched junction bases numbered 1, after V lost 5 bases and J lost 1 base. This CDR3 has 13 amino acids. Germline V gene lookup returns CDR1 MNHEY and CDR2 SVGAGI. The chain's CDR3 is CASSRTGNTEAFF. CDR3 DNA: TGTGCCAGCAGTCGGACAGGGAACACTGAAGCTTTCTTT.

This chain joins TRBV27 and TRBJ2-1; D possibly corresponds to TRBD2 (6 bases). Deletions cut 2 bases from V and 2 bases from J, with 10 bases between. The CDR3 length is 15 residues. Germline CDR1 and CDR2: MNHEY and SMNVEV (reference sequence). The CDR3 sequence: CASSLGGYPYNEQFF. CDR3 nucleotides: TGTGCCAGCAGTTTAGGGGGGTATCCCTACAATGAGCAGTTCTTC.

For the CDR3, the DNA is TGTGCCAGCAGCGAATCCGGGACAGCGCCTTACGAGCAGTACTTC. It translates to CASSESGTAPYEQYF. The rearrangement joins TRBV28 to TRBJ2-7; 7 bases map to TRBD1. CDR1 MDHEN and CDR2 SYDVKM come from the germline V gene. Germline trimming cut 6 bases from V and 4 bases from J; bases unmatched to any gene: 12. CDR3 size: 15 residues.

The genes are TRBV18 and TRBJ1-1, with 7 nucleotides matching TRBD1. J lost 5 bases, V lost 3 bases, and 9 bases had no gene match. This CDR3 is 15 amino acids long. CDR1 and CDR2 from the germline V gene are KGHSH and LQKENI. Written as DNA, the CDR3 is TGTGCCAGCTCACCCTCTCGACAGGGTGGGACTGAAGCTTTCTTT. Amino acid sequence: CASSPSRQGGTEAFF.

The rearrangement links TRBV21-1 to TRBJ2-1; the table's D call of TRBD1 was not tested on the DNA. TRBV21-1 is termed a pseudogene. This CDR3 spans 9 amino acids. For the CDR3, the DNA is TGTGCCAGCTTCAGGTGGCAGTTCTTC. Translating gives CASFRWQFF.

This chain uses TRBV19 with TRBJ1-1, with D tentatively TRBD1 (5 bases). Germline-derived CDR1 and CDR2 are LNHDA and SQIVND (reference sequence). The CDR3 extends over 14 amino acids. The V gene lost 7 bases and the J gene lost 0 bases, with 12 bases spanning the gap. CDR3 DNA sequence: TGTGCCAGTAACCCCCAGGGAATGAACACTGAAGCTTTCTTT. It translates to CASNPQGMNTEAFF.

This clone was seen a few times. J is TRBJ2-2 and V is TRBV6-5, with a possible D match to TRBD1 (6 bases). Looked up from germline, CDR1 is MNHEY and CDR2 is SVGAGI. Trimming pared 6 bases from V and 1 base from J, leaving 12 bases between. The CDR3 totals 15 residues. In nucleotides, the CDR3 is TGTGCCAGCAGCCGAACGGGACAGAACACCGGGGAGCTGTTTTTT. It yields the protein CASSRTGQNTGELFF.

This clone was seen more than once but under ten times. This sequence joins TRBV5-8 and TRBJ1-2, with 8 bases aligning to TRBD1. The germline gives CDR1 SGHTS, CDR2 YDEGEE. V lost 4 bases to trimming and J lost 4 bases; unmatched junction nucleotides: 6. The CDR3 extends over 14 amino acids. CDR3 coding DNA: TGTGCCAGCAGCACCCCAGGGGGCTTCTATGGCTACACCTTC. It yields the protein CASSTPGGFYGYTF. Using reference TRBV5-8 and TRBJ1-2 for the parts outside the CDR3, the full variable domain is EAGVTQSPTHLIKTRGQQATLRCSPISGHTSVYWYQQALGLGLQFLLWYDEGEERNRGNFPPRFSGRQFPNYSSELNVNALELEDSALYLCASSTPGGFYGYTFGSGTRLTVV.

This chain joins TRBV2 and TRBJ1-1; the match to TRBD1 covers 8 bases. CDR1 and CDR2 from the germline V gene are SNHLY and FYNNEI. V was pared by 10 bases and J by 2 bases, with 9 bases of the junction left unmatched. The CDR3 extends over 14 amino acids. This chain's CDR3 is CATSQTGGNTEAFF. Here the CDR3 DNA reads TGTGCCACCTCCCAAACAGGGGGAAACACTGAAGCTTTCTTT.

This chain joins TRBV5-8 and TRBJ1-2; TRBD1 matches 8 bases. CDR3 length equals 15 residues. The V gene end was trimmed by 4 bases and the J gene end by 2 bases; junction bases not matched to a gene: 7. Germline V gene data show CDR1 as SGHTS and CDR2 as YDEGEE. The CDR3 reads CASSPGQEPNYGYTF. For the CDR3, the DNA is TGTGCCAGCAGCCCGGGACAGGAGCCGAACTATGGCTACACCTTC.

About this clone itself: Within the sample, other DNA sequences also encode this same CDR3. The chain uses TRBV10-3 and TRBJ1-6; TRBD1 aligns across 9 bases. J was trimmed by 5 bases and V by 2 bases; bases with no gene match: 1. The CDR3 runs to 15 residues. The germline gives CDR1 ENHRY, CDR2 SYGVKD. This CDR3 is CAISERTGDNSPLHF. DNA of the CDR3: TGTGCCATCAGTGAGAGGACAGGGGATAATTCACCCCTCCACTTT.

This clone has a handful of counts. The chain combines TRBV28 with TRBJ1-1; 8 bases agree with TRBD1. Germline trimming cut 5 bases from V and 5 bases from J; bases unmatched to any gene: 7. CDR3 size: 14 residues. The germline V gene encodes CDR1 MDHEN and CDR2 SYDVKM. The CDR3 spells CASSARQGWTEAFF. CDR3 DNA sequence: TGTGCCAGCAGTGCCCGACAGGGGTGGACTGAAGCTTTCTTT.

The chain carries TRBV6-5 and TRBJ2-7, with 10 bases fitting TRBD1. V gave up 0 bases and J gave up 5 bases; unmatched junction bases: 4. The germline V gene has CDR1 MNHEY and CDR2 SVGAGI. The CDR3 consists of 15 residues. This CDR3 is CASSYSDRGRHEQYF. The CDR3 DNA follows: TGTGCCAGCAGTTACTCCGACAGGGGGCGTCACGAGCAGTACTTC.

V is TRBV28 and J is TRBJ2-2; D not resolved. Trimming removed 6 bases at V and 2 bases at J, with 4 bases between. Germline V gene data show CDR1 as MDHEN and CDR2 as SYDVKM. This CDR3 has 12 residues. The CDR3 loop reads CASRSNTGELFF. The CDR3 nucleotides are TGTGCCAGCAGGTCTAACACCGGGGAGCTGTTTTTT. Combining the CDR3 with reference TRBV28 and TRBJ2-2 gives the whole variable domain DVKVTQSSRYLVKRTGEKVFLECVQDMDHENMFWYRQDPGLGLRLIYFSYDVKMKEKGDIPEGYSVSREKKERFSLILESASTNQTSMYLCASRSNTGELFFGEGSRLTVL.

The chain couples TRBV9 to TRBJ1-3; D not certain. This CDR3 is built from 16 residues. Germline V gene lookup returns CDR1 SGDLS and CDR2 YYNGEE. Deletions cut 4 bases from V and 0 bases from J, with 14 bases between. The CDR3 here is CASSLNLGSSGNTIYF. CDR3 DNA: TGTGCCAGCAGCTTGAACCTGGGGAGCTCTGGAAACACCATATATTTT.

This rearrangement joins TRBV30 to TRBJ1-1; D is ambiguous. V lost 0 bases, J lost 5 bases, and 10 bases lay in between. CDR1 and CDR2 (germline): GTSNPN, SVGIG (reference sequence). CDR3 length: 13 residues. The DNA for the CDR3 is TGTGCCTGGAGTGTAAGGAGGCAGACTGAAGCTTTCTTT. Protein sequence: CAWSVRRQTEAFF. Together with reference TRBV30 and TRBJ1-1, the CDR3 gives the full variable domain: SQTIHQWPATLVQPVGSPLSLECTVEGTSNPNLYWYRQAAGRGLQLLFYSVGIGQISSEVPQNLSASRPQDRQFILSSKKLLLSDSGFYLCAWSVRRQTEAFFGQGTRLTVV.